These 8 T cell receptor beta chains share one sample of origin, sequenced in a study of T cell changes during pregnancy in multiple sclerosis (dated by TCRdb to the late 2010s). The library was made by the immunoSEQ multiplex PCR assay. TCRdb provides this immuneACCESS table in a form limited to in-frame rearrangements. Some clones are lacking; in checked studies, under half of them reflect an unresolved V gene, and why the rest are absent is not known. In all, the sample holds about 29,000 clones, and approximately 90% of those were seen once. The ten largest make up about 6.4% of the sample. The input for sequencing was CD8+ T cells from peripheral blood mononuclear cells, taken after pregnancy. Receptors were obtained from a female donor with multiple sclerosis, enrolled in a pregnancy study.

This chain joins TRBV29-1 and TRBJ2-7; D is unresolved. The CDR3 runs to 10 residues. Looked up from germline, CDR1 is SQVTM and CDR2 is ANQGSEA. Trimming removed 6 bases from V and 6 bases from J, with 9 bases in between. The CDR3 loop reads CSVATPEQYF. For the CDR3, the DNA is TGCAGCGTCGCAACACCCGAGCAGTACTTC.

The CDR3 reads CASSSIAGGRHNEQFF. In DNA form, the CDR3 reads TGTGCCAGCAGCTCAATAGCGGGAGGGCGCCACAATGAGCAGTTCTTC. This chain joins TRBV28 and TRBJ2-1; 11 bases fit TRBD2. The CDR3 covers 16 residues. V dropped 6 bases and J dropped 5; count of bases not matched to a gene: 9. Germline CDR1 and CDR2: MDHEN and SYDVKM.

The CDR3 region is CASSLRTSGTDTQYF. DNA for the CDR3: TGTGCCAGCAGCTTAAGGACTAGCGGTACAGATACGCAGTATTTT. The chain is built from TRBV11-3 and TRBJ2-3, with 10 nucleotides matching TRBD2. CDR1 and CDR2 (germline): SGHNT, YENEEA. The trim removed 2 bases at V and 3 bases at J, leaving 2 bases unmatched. This CDR3 contains 15 residues.

V usage is TRBV4-3 and J usage is TRBJ1-1, with a weak D call TRBD1 (6 bases). V was shortened by 0 bases and J by 1 base, with 12 bases between the two germline ends. The CDR3 length is 16 residues. CDR1 is LGHNA, CDR2 YSLEER, per germline. The CDR3 DNA sequence: TGCGCCAGCAGCCAAGATCCGGGGGGCAAGAACACTGAAGCTTTCTTT. Translating it yields CASSQDPGGKNTEAFF.

The rearrangement links TRBV27 to TRBJ2-7, with 8 positions matching TRBD1. V was clipped by 6 bases and J by 4 bases; unmatched bases: 8. Per the germline V gene, CDR1 is MNHEY and CDR2 is SMNVEV (reference sequence). This CDR3 contains 14 residues. The CDR3 here is CASSSGTGHYEQYF. Here the CDR3 DNA reads TGTGCCAGCAGCTCCGGGACAGGCCATTACGAGCAGTACTTC.

The chain has TRBV19 and TRBJ2-3; D not certain. Trimming shortened V by 4 bases and J by 0 bases, and 8 bases separated the two germline ends. The CDR3 is made up of 14 amino acids. Germline V lookup: CDR1 LNHDA, CDR2 SQIVND (reference sequence). The DNA for the CDR3 is TGTGCCAGTAGTAAGAGAGCTAGCACAGATACGCAGTATTTT. It yields the protein CASSKRASTDTQYF.

This chain connects TRBV30 to TRBJ2-7; a possible D gene is TRBD2 (6 bases). The CDR3 extends over 15 amino acids. V dropped 1 base and J dropped 3 bases, with 16 bases sitting between them. CDR1 and CDR2 from the germline V gene are GTSNPN and SVGIG (reference sequence). CDR3 in amino acids: CAWSDLGGKYYEQYF. In DNA form, the CDR3 reads TGTGCCTGGAGTGACCTTGGAGGGAAGTACTACGAGCAGTACTTC.

The V call is TRBV28, the J call TRBJ2-2; TRBD2 matches 13 bases. The V and J ends lost 4 bases and 7 bases, in that order; junction bases with no gene match: 6. The CDR3 covers 16 residues. CDR1 and CDR2 (germline): MDHEN, SYDVKM. CDR3 in DNA: TGTGCCAGCAGTTCCCGACTAGCGGGAGGTCTCGGGGAGCTGTTTTTT. Amino acids: CASSSRLAGGLGELFF. Full variable domain (missing parts from reference TRBV28 and TRBJ2-2): DVKVTQSSRYLVKRTGEKVFLECVQDMDHENMFWYRQDPGLGLRLIYFSYDVKMKEKGDIPEGYSVSREKKERFSLILESASTNQTSMYLCASSSRLAGGLGELFFGEGSRLTVL.